The rows below give T cell receptor beta chains drawn from one sample of a study of early T cells in non-severe SARS-CoV-2 infection. Via MiXCR, TCRdb re-called the 5' RACE reads, giving one row per CDR3 protein. The sample consists of approximately 100,000 distinct CDR3 sequences, 8% to 13% of them appearing once. Sequencing was performed on whole blood. The receptors stem from an adult who was a healthcare worker with PCR-confirmed SARS-CoV-2 infection or an uninfected control (not recorded which). Both conserved end residues are part of each CDR3.

CDR3	V	J
CSAREMRPTYEQYF	TRBV20-1	TRBJ2-7
CASSERGGTEAFF	TRBV10-1	TRBJ1-1
CASIFNLAAGRNQPQHF	TRBV28	TRBJ1-5
CSASLSGGSYEQYF	TRBV20-1	TRBJ2-7
CASATGSDGAPLHF	TRBV12-5	TRBJ1-6
CASSLVAVQAYNEQFF	TRBV5-4	TRBJ2-1
CASSLAVTDTQYF	TRBV19	TRBJ2-3
CSARGLAGGIYNEQFF	TRBV20-1	TRBJ2-1
CSARVTWVLGEQFF	TRBV20-1	TRBJ2-1
CASSYPTSEQFF	TRBV6-2/TRBV6-3	TRBJ2-1
CASSPGTGAYNEQFF	TRBV4-1	TRBJ2-1
CSARSLDRTSQETQYF	TRBV20-1	TRBJ2-5
CAGGPRGYNEQFF	TRBV6-1	TRBJ2-1
CAHGGLVTRNTGELFF	TRBV10-1	TRBJ2-2
CASSFGEQYF	TRBV25-1	TRBJ2-7
CASSFVSSYNEQFF	TRBV7-9	TRBJ2-1
CASSQDAGYAQPQHF	TRBV4-2	TRBJ1-5
CASITSGGENTGELFF	TRBV14	TRBJ2-2